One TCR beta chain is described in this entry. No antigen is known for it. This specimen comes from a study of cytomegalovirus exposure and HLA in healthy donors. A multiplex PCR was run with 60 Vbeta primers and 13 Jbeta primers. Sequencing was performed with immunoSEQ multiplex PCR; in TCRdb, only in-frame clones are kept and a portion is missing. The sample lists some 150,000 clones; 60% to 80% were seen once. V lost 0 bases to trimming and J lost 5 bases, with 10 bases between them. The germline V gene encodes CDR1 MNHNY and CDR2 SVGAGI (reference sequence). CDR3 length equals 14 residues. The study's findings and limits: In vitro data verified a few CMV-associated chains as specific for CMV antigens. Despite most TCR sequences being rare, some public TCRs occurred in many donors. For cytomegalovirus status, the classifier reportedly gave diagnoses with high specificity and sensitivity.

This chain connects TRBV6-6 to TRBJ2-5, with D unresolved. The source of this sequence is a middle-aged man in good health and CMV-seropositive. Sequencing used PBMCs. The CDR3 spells CASSYSVVPETQYF. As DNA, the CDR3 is TGTGCCAGCAGTTACTCGGTAGTCCCGGAGACCCAGTACTTC.